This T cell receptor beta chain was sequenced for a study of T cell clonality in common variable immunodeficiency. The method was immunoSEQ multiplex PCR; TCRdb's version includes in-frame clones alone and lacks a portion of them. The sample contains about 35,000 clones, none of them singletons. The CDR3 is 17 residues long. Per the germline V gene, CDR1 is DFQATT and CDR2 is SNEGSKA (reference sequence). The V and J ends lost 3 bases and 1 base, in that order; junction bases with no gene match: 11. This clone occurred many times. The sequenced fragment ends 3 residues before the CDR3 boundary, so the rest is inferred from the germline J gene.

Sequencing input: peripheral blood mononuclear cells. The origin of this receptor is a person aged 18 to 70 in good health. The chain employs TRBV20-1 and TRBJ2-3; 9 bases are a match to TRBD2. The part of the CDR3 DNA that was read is TGCAGTGCTAGGGGAACCCTAGCGGGACCCCGCACAGATACG. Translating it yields CSARGTLAGPRTDT. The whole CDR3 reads CSARGTLAGPRTDTQYF.